This T cell receptor beta chain appears in the sequencing data of a study of cytomegalovirus exposure and HLA in healthy donors. V lost 0 bases and J 5 bases, leaving 10 bases between the germline ends. CDR3 length: 14 residues. Germline V lookup: CDR1 LNHDA, CDR2 SQIVND (reference sequence). 13 Jbeta primers and 60 Vbeta primers were used for the PCR. TCRdb's copy holds only in-frame clones and misses some; the assay was immunoSEQ multiplex PCR. The data contain 130,000 to 150,000 clones, 60% to 85% of them singletons. The source is a man aged 40-49 years in good health and CMV-seropositive. The chain joins TRBV19 to TRBJ1-1; TRBD1 is a possible D gene (5 bases). The specimen sequenced was PBMCs. For the CDR3, the DNA is TGTGCCAGTAGTATAGAGGGGGGAGATACTGAAGCTTTCTTT. Its protein is CASSIEGGDTEAFF.